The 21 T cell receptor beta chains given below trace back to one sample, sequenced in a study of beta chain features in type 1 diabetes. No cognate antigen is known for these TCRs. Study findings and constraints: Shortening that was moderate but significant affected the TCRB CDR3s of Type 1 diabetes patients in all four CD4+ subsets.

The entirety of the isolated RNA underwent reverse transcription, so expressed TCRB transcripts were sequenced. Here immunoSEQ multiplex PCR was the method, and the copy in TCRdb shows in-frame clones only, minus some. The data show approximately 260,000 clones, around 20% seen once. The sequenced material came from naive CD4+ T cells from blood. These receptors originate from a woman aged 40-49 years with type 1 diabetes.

CDR3 sequence (DNA): TGTGCCTGGAGTCGGAGGGAGGCCGGGGAGCTGTTTTTT. Translating it yields CAWSRREAGELFF. The chain couples TRBV30 to TRBJ2-2, with a tentative D call TRBD2 (6 bases). Germline CDR1 is GTSNPN and CDR2 is SVGIG (reference sequence). This CDR3 contains 13 residues. The V gene lost 2 bases and the J gene lost 6 bases, with 10 bases spanning the gap.

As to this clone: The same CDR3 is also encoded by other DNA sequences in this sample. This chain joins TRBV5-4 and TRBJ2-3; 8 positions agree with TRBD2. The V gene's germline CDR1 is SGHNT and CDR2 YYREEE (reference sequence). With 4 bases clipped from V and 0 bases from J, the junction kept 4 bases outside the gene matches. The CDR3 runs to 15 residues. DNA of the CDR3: TGTGCCAGCAGCCTTAGCGGGACAAGCACAGATACGCAGTATTTT. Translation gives CASSLSGTSTDTQYF.

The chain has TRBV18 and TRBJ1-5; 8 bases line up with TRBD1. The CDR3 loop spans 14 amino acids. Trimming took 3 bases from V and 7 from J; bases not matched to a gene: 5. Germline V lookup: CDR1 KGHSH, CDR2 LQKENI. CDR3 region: CASSPAGGWQPQHF. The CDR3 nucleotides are TGTGCCAGCTCACCCGCAGGGGGCTGGCAGCCCCAGCATTTT.

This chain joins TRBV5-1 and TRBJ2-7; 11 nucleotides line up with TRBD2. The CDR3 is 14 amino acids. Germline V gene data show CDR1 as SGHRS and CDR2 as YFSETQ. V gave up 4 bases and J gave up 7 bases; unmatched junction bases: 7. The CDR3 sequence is CASSTPGLAEEQYF. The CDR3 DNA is TGCGCCAGCAGCACACCGGGACTAGCGGAAGAGCAGTACTTC. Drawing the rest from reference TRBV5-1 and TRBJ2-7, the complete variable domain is KAGVTQTPRYLIKTRGQQVTLSCSPISGHRSVSWYQQTPGQGLQFLFEYFSETQRNKGNFPGRFSGRQFSNSRSEMNVSTLELGDSALYLCASSTPGLAEEQYFGPGTRLTVT.

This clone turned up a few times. The CDR3 loop is CASSYRGGTGEETQYF. CDR3 nucleotides: TGTGCCAGCAGTTACCGTGGCGGGACAGGAGAAGAGACCCAGTACTTC. The chain carries TRBV6-5 and TRBJ2-5, with 8 bases that match TRBD1. CDR3 length: 16 residues. J was trimmed by 3 bases and V by 2 bases; bases with no gene match: 8. In germline, CDR1 is MNHEY, CDR2 SVGAGI.

The CDR3 bases are TGTGCCAGCTCCTCGGGGAGTAATCAGCCCCAGCATTTT. It encodes CASSSGSNQPQHF. The chain is built from TRBV18 and TRBJ1-5, with D uncertain. This CDR3 spans 13 amino acids. The V end lost 6 bases, the J end lost 4 bases, and 10 bases lay between the germline ends. Germline loops: CDR1 KGHSH, CDR2 LQKENI.

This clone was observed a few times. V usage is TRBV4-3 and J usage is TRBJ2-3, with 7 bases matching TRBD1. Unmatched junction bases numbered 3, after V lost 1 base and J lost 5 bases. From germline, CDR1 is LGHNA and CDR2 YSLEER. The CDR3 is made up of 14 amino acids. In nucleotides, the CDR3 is TGCGCCAGCAGCCAAGGACAGGGTGGAGATACGCAGTATTTT. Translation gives CASSQGQGGDTQYF.

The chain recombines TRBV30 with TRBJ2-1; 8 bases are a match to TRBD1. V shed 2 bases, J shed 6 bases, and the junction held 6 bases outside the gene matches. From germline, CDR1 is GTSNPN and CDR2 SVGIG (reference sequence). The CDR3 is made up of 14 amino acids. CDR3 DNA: TGTGCCTGGAGTCGGGGACAGGTGTTCAATGAGCAGTTCTTC. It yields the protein CAWSRGQVFNEQFF. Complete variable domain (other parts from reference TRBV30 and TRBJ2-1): SQTIHQWPATLVQPVGSPLSLECTVEGTSNPNLYWYRQAAGRGLQLLFYSVGIGQISSEVPQNLSASRPQDRQFILSSKKLLLSDSGFYLCAWSRGQVFNEQFFGPGTRLTVL.

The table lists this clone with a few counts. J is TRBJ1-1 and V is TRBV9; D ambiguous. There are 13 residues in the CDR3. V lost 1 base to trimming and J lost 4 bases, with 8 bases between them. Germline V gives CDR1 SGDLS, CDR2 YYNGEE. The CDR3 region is CASSVLGSTEAFF. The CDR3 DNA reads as TGTGCCAGCAGCGTACTTGGGAGCACTGAAGCTTTCTTT.

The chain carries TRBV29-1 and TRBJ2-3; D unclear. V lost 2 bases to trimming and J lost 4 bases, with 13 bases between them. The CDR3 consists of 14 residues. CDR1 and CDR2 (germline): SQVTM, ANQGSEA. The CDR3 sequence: CSVERMEWADTQYF. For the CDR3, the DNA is TGCAGCGTTGAACGCATGGAGTGGGCAGATACGCAGTATTTT.

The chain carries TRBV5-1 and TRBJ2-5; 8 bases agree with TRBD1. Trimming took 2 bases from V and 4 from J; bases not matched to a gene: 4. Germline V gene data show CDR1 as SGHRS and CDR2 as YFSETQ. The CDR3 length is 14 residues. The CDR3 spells CASSFGTGVETQYF. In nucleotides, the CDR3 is TGCGCCAGCAGCTTCGGGACAGGAGTAGAGACCCAGTACTTC. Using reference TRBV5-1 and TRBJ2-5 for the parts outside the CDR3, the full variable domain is KAGVTQTPRYLIKTRGQQVTLSCSPISGHRSVSWYQQTPGQGLQFLFEYFSETQRNKGNFPGRFSGRQFSNSRSEMNVSTLELGDSALYLCASSFGTGVETQYFGPGTRLLVL.

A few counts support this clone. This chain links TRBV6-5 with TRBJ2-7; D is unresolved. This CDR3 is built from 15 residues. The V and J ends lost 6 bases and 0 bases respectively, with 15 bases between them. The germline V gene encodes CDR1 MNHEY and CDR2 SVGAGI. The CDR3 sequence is CASSPPGGVSYEQYF. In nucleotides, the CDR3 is TGTGCCAGCAGCCCCCCGGGTGGAGTCTCCTACGAGCAGTACTTC.

The CDR3 DNA sequence: TGTGCCAGCAGCTTAGCGACTAGCGGGGGGCGGAATACGCAGTATTTT. Protein: CASSLATSGGRNTQYF. V is TRBV7-2 and J is TRBJ2-3, with TRBD2 identical over 13 bases. Germline CDR1 is SGHTA and CDR2 is FQGNSA. J lost 7 bases, V lost 0 bases, and 4 bases had no gene match. The CDR3 is made up of 16 amino acids.

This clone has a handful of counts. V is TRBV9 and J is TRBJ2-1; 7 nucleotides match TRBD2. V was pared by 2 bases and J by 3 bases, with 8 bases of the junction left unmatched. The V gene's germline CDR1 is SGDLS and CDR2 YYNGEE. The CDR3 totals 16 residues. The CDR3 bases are TGTGCCAGCAGCGTTACCAGCGGGGCGCACTACAATGAGCAGTTCTTC. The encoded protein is CASSVTSGAHYNEQFF.

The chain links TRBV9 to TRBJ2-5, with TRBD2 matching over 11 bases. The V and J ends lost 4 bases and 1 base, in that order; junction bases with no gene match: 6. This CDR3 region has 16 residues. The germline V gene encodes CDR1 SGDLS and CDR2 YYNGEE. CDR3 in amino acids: CASSPGLAGSQETQYF. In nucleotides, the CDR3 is TGTGCCAGCAGCCCTGGACTAGCGGGCTCCCAAGAGACCCAGTACTTC.

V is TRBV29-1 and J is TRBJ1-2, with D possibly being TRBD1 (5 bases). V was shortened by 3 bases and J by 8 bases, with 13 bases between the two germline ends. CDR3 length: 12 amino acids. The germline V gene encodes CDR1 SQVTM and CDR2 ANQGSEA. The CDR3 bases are TGCAGCGTTGAGGGTCAGGGTAAGGGCTACACCTTC. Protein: CSVEGQGKGYTF.

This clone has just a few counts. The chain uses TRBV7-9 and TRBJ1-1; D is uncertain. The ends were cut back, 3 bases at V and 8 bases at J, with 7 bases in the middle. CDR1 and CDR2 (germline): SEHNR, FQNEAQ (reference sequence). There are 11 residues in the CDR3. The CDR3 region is CASSFGPEAFF. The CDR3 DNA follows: TGTGCCAGCAGCTTTGGGCCCGAAGCTTTCTTT. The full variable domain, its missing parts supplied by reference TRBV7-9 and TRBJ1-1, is DTGVSQNPRHKITKRGQNVTFRCDPISEHNRLYWYRQTLGQGPEFLTYFQNEAQLEKSRLLSDRFSAERPKGSFSTLEIQRTEQGDSAMYLCASSFGPEAFFGQGTRLTVV.

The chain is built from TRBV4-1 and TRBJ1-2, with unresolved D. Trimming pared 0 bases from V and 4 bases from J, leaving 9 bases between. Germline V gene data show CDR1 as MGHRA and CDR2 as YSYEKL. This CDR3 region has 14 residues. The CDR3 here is CASSQDRGIYGYTF. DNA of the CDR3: TGCGCCAGCAGCCAAGATAGAGGAATCTATGGCTACACCTTC.

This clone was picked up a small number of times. CDR3 nucleotides: TGTGCCAGCAGCTTAAGGAGGGGGCCCTACGAGCAGTACTTC. It yields the protein CASSLRRGPYEQYF. This chain links TRBV7-2 with TRBJ2-7; perhaps TRBD1 as D (7 bases). CDR1 SGHTA and CDR2 FQGNSA come from the germline V gene. V lost 2 bases and J lost 2, with 10 bases in between. This CDR3 is 14 amino acids long.

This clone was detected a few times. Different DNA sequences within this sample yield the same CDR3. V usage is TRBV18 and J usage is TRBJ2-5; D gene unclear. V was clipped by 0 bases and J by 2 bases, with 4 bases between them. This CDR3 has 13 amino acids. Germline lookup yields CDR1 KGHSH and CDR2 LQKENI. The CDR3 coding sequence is TGTGCCAGCTCACCACCTTCGCAAGAGACCCAGTACTTC. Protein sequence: CASSPPSQETQYF.

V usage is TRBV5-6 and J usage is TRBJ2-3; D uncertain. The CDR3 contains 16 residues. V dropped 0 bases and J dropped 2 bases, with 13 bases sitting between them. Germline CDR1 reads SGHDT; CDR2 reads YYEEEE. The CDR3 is CASSLVTVSHTDTQYF. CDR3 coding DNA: TGTGCCAGCAGCTTGGTTACAGTCAGCCACACAGATACGCAGTATTTT.